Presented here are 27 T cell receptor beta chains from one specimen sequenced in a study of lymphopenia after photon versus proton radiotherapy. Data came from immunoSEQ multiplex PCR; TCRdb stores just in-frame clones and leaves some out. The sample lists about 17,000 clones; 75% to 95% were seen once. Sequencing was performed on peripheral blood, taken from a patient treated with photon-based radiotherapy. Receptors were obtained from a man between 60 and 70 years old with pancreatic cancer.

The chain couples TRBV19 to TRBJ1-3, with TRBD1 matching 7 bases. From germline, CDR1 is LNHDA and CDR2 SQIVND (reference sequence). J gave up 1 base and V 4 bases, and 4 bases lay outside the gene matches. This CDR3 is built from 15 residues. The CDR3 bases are TGTGCCAGTAGTAATACAGGGGAATCTGGAAACACCATATATTTT. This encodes CASSNTGESGNTIYF.

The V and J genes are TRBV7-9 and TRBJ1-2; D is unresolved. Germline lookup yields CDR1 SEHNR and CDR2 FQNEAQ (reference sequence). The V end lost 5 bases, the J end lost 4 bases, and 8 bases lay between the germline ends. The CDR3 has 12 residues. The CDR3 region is CASSPRSYGYTF. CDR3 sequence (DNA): TGTGCCAGCAGCCCAAGGAGCTATGGCTACACCTTC.

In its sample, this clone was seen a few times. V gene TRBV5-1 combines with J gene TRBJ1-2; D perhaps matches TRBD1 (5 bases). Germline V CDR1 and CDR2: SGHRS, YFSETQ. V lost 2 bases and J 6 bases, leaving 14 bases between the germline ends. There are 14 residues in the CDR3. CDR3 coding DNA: TGCGCCAGCAGCTTTGAGGGGCAACCTAATGGCTACACCTTC. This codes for CASSFEGQPNGYTF.

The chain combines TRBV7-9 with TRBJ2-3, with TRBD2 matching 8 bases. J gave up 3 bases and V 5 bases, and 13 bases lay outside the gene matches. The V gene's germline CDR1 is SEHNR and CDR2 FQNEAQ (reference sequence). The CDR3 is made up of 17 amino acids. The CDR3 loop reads CASSPTGGGGTTDTQYF. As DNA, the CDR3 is TGTGCCAGCAGCCCTACGGGGGGGGGCGGCACTACAGATACGCAGTATTTT.

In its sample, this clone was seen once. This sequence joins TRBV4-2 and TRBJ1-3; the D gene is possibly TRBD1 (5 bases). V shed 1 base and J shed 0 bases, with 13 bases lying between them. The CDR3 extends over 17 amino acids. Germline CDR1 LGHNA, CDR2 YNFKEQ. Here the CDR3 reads CASSQVARDSSGNTIYF. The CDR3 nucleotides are TGTGCCAGCAGCCAAGTTGCACGGGACTCCTCTGGAAACACCATATATTTT.

CDR3 protein: CAWTSMDTPRGSYEQYF. In DNA form, the CDR3 reads TGTGCCTGGACTAGTATGGACACCCCGCGCGGCTCCTACGAGCAGTACTTC. The rearrangement uses TRBV30 and TRBJ2-7, with D possibly being TRBD1 (5 bases). Trimming took off 4 bases at V and 0 bases at J, with 22 bases between the two ends. The CDR3 loop spans 17 amino acids. CDR1 is GTSNPN and CDR2 is SVGIG in the germline V gene (reference sequence).

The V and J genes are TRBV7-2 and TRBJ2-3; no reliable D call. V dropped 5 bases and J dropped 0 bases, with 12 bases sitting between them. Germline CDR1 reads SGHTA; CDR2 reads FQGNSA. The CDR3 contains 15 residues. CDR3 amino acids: CASSRKLRSTDTQYF. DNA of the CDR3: TGTGCCAGCAGCCGGAAACTACGTAGCACAGATACGCAGTATTTT.

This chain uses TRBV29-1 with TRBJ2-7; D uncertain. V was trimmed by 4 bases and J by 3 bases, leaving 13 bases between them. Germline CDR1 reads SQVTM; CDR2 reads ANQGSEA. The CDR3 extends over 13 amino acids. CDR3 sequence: CSVATSPVYEQYF. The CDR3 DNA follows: TGCAGCGTTGCCACGTCCCCCGTCTACGAGCAGTACTTC.

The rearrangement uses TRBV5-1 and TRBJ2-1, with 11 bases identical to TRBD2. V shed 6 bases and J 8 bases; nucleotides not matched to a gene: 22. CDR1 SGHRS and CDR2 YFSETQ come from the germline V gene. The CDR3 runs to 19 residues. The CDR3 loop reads CASNHRNLLAGGLMDEQFF. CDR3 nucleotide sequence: TGCGCCAGCAACCATAGAAACCTTCTAGCGGGGGGCCTCATGGATGAGCAGTTCTTC. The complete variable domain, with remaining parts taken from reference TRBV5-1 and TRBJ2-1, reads KAGVTQTPRYLIKTRGQQVTLSCSPISGHRSVSWYQQTPGQGLQFLFEYFSETQRNKGNFPGRFSGRQFSNSRSEMNVSTLELGDSALYLCASNHRNLLAGGLMDEQFFGPGTRLTVL.

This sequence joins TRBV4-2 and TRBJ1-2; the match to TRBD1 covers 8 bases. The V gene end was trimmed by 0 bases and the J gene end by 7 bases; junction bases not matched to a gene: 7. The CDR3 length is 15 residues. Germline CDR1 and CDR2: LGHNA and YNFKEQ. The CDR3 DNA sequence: TGTGCCAGCAGCCAAGATATTCAGGGGGCGGGTGGCTACACCTTC. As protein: CASSQDIQGAGGYTF.

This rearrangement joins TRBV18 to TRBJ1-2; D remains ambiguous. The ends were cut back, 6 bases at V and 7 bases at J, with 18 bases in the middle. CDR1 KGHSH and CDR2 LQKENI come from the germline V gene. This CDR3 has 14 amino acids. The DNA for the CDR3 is TGTGCCAGCTCGTCCTCCTGGGAATTGGGTGGCTACACCTTC. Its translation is CASSSSWELGGYTF.

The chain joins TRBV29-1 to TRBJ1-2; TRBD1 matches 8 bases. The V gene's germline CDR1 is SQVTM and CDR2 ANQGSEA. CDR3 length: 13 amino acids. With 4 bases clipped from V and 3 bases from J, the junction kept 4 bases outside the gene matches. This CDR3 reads CSVGDRYDYGYTF. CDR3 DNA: TGCAGCGTTGGGGACAGGTATGACTATGGCTACACCTTC.

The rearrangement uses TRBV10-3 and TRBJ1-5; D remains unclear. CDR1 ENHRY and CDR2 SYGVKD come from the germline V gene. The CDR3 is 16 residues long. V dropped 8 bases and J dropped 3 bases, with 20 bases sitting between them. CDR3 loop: CAISNPSPGLNQPQHF. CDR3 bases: TGTGCCATCTCCAACCCCAGTCCGGGCCTCAATCAGCCCCAGCATTTT.

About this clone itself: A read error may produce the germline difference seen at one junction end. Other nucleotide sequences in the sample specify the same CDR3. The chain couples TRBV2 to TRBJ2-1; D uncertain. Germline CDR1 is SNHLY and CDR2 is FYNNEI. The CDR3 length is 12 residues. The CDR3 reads CASSERGYEQFF. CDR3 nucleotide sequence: TGTGCCAGCAGTGAAAGAGGTTATGAGCAATTCTTC.

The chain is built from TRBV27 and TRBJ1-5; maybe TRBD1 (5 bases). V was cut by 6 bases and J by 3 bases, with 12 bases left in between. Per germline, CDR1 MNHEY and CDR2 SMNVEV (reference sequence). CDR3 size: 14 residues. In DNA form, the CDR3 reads TGTGCCAGCAGCCGACGGGACGACAATCAGCCCCAGCATTTT. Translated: CASSRRDDNQPQHF.

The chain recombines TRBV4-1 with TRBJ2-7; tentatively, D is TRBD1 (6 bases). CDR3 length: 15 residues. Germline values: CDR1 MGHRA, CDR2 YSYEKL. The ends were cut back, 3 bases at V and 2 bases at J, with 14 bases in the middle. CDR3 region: CASSHPTGTTYEQYF. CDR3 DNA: TGCGCCAGCAGCCATCCCACCGGGACAACCTACGAGCAGTACTTC.

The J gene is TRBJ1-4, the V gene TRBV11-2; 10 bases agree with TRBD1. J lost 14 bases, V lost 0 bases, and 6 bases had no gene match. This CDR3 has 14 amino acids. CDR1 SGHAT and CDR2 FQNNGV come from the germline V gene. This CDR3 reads CASSLEPGQGMLFF. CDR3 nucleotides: TGTGCCAGCAGCTTAGAACCGGGACAGGGGATGCTGTTTTTT. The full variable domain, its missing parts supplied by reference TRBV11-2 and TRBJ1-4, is EAGVAQSPRYKIIEKRQSVAFWCNPISGHATLYWYQQILGQGPKLLIQFQNNGVVDDSQLPKDRFSAERLKGVDSTLKIQPAKLEDSAVYLCASSLEPGQGMLFFGSGTQLSVL.

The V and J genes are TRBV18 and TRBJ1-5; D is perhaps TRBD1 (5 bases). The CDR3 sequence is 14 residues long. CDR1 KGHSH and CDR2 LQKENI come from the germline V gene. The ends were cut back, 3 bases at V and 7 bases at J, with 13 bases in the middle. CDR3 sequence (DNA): TGTGCCAGCTCACCTGACAGAAATTTGCAGCCCCAGCATTTT. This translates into CASSPDRNLQPQHF.

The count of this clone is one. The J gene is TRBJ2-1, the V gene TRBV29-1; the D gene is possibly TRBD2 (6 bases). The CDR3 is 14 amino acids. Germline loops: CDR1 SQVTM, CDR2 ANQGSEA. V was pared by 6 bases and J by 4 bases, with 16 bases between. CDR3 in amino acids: CSVIEWGEYNEQFF. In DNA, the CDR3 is TGCAGCGTCATTGAGTGGGGGGAGTACAATGAGCAGTTCTTC.

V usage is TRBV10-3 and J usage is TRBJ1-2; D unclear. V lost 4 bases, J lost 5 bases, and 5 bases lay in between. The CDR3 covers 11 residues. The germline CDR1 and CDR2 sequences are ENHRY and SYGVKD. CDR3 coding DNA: TGTGCCATCAGTGCGTATTATGGCTACACCTTC. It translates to CAISAYYGYTF.

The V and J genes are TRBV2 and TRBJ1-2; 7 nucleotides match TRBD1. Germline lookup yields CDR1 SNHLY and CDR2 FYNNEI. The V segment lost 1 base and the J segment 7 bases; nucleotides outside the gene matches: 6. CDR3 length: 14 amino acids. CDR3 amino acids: CASSEDRGAFGYTF. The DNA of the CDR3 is TGTGCCAGCAGTGAAGACAGGGGAGCCTTTGGCTACACCTTC. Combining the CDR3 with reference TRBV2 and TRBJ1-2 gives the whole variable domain EPEVTQTPSHQVTQMGQEVILRCVPISNHLYFYWYRQILGQKVEFLVSFYNNEISEKSEIFDDQFSVERPDGSNFTLKIRSTKLEDSAMYFCASSEDRGAFGYTFGSGTRLTVV.

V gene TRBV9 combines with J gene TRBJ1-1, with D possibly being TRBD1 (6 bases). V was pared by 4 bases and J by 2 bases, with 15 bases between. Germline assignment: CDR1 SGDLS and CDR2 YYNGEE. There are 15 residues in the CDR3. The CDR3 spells CASSPTGTYNTEAFF. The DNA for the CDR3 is TGTGCCAGCAGCCCAACCGGGACATACAACACTGAAGCTTTCTTT.

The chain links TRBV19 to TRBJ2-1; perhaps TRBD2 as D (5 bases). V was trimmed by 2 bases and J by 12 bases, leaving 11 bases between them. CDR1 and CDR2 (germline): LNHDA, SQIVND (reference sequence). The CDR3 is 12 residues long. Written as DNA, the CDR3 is TGTGCCAGTAGTATACACAAAGGAGGGCAGTTCTTC. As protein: CASSIHKGGQFF.

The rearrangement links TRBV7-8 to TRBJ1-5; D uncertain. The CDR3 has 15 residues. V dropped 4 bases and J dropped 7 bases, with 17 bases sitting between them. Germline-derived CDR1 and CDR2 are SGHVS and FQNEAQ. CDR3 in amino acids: CASSSRGSWEQPQHF. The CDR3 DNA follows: TGTGCCAGCAGCTCCCGGGGAAGCTGGGAGCAGCCCCAGCATTTT.

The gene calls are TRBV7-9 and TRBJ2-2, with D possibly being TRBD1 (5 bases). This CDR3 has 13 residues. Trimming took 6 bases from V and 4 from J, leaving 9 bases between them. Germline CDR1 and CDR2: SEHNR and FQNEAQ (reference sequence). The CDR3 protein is CASRTTGTGELFF. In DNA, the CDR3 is TGTGCCAGCAGAACAACAGGCACCGGGGAGCTGTTTTTT.

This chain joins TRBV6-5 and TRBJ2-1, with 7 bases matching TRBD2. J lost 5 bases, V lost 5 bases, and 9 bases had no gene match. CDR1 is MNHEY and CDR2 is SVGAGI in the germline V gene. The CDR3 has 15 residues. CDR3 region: CASSPGLVGNNEQFF. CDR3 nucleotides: TGTGCCAGCAGTCCTGGACTAGTGGGGAACAATGAGCAGTTCTTC.

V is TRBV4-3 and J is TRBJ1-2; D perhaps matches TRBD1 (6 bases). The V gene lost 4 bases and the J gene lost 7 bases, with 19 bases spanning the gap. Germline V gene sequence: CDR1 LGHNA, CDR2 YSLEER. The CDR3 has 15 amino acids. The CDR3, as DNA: TGCGCCAGCAGCCTACAGGGCGGTGGATATGGTGGCTACACCTTC. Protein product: CASSLQGGGYGGYTF.